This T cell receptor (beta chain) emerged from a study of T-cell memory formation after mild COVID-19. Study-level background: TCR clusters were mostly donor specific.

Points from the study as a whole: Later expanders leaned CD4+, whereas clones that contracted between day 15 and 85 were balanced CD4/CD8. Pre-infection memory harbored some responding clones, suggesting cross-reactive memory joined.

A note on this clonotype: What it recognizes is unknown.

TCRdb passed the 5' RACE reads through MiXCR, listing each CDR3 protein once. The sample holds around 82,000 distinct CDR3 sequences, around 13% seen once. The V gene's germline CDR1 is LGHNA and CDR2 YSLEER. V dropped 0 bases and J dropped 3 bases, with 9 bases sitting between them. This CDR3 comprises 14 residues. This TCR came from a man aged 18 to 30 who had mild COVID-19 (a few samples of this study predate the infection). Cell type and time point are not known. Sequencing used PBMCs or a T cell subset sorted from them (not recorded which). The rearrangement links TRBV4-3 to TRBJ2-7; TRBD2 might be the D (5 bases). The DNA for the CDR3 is TGCGCCAGCAGCCAAGATATCGGGGACTACGAGCAGTACTTC. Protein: CASSQDIGDYEQYF.